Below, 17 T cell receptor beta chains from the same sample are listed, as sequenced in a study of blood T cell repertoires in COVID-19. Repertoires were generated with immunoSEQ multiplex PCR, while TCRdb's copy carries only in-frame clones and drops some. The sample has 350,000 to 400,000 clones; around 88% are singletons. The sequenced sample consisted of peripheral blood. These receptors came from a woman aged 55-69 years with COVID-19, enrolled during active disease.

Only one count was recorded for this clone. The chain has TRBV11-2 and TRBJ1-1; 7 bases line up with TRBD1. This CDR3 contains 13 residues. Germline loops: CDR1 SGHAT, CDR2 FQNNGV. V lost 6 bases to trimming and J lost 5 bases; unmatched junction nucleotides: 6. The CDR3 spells CASSLQGWTEAFF. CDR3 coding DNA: TGTGCCAGCAGTTTACAGGGGTGGACTGAAGCTTTCTTT.

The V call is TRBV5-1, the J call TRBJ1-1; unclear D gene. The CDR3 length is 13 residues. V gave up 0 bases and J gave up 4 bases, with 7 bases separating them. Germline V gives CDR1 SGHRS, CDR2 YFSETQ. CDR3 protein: CASSLEHSTEAFF. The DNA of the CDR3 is TGCGCCAGCAGCTTGGAGCATAGCACTGAAGCTTTCTTT.

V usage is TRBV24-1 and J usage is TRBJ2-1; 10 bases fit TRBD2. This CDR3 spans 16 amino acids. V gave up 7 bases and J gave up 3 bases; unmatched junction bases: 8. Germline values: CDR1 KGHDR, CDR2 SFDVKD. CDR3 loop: CATSGSGGLGYNEQFF. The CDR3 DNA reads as TGTGCCACCAGCGGTAGCGGGGGGCTAGGCTACAATGAGCAGTTCTTC.

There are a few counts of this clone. The CDR3 DNA follows: TGCGCCAGCAGTTCACGCTTGTCTAGCGGGGCTACCTACGAGCAGTACTTC. Translated: CASSSRLSSGATYEQYF. The chain uses TRBV5-1 and TRBJ2-7, with 9 positions matching TRBD2. The ends lost 5 bases at V and 2 bases at J; junction bases unmatched: 14. Germline V gene lookup returns CDR1 SGHRS and CDR2 YFSETQ. CDR3 length: 17 residues.

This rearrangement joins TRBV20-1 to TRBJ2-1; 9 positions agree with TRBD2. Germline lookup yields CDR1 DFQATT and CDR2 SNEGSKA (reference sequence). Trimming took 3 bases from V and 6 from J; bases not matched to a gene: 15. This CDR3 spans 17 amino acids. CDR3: CSASALGRGGGANEQFF. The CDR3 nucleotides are TGCAGTGCTAGTGCCCTCGGAAGGGGCGGGGGGGCCAATGAGCAGTTCTTC.

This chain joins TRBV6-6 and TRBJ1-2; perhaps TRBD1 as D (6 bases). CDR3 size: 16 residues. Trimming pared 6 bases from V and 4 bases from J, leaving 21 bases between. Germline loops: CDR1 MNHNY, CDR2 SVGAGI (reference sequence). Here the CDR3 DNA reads TGTGCCAGCAGAATACCGGACAGTATAGTCCTCTATGGCTACACCTTC. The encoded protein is CASRIPDSIVLYGYTF.

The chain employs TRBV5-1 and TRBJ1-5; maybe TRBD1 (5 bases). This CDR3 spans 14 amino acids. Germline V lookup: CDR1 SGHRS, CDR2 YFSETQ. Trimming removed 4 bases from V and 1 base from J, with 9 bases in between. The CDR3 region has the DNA TGCGCCAGCAGCGACCAGGGAAGCAATCAGCCCCAGCATTTT. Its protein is CASSDQGSNQPQHF.

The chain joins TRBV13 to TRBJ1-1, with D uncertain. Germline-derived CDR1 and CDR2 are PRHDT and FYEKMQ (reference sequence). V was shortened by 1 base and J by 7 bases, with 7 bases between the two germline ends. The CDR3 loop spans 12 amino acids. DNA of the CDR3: TGTGCCAGCAGCTTAGCATACGGTGAAGCTTTCTTT. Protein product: CASSLAYGEAFF.

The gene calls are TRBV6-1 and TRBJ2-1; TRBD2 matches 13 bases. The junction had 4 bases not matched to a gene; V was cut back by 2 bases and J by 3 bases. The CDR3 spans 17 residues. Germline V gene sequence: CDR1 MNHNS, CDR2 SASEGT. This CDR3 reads CASSEMGLAGFYNEQFF. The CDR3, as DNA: TGTGCCAGCAGTGAAATGGGACTAGCGGGGTTCTACAATGAGCAGTTCTTC.

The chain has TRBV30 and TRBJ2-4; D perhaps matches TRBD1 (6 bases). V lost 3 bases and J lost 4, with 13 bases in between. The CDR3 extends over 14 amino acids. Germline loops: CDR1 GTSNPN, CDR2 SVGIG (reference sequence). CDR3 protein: CAWREQGTKNIQYF. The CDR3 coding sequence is TGTGCCTGGAGGGAACAGGGTACGAAAAACATTCAGTACTTC.

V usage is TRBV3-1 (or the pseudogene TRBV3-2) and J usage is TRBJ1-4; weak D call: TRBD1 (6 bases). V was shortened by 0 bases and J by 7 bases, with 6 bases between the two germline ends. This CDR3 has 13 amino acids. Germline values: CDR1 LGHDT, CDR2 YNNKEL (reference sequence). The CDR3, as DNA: TGTGCCAGCAGCCAAGAGGACAGTGAAAAACTGTTTTTT. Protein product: CASSQEDSEKLFF.

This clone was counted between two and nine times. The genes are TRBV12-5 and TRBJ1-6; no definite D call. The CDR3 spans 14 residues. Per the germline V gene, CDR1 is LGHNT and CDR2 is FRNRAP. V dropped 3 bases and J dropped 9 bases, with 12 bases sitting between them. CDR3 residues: CASGFGDTGSPLHF. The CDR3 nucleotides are TGTGCTAGTGGTTTCGGGGATACGGGTTCACCCCTCCACTTT. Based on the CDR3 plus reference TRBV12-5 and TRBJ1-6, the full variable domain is DARVTQTPRHKVTEMGQEVTMRCQPILGHNTVFWYRQTMMQGLELLAYFRNRAPLDDSGMPKDRFSAEMPDATLATLKIQPSEPRDSAVYFCASGFGDTGSPLHFGNGTRLTVT.

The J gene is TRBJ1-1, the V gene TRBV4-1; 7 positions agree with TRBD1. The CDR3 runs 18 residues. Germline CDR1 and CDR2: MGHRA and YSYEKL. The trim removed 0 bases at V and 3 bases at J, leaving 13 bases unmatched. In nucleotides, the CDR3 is TGCGCCAGCAGCCAAGAAACAGGAGGCAGGGGGACAGACACTGAAGCTTTCTTT. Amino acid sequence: CASSQETGGRGTDTEAFF.

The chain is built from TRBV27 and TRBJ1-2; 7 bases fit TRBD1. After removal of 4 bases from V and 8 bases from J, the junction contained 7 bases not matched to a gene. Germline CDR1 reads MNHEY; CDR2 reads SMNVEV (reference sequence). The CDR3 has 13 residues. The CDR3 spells CASSYLTGNGYTF. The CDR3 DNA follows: TGTGCCAGCAGTTATCTGACAGGGAACGGCTACACCTTC.

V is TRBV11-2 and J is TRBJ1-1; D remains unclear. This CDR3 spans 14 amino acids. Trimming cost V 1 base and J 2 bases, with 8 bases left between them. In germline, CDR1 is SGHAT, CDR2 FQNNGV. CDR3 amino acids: CASSLGYPNTEAFF. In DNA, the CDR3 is TGTGCCAGCAGCTTAGGCTACCCCAACACTGAAGCTTTCTTT.

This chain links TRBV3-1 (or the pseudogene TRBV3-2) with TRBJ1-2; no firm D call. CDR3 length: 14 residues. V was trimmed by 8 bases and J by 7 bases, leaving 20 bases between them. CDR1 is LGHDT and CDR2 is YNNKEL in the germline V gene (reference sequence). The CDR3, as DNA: TGTGCCAGCGGAGATCTCGACGGCACTGGTGGCTACACCTTC. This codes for CASGDLDGTGGYTF.

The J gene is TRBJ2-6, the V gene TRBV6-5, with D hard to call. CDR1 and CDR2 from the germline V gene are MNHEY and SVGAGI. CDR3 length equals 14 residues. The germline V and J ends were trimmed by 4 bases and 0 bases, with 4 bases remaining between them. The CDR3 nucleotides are TGTGCCAGCAGTTCCTACTCTGGGGCCAACGTCCTGACTTTC. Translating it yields CASSSYSGANVLTF.